A single sample is the source of the 5 T cell receptor beta chains below, sequenced in a study of blood T cell repertoires in COVID-19. Here immunoSEQ multiplex PCR was the method, and the copy in TCRdb shows in-frame clones only, minus some. The sample has a few hundred thousand clones, roughly 80% seen once. Material: peripheral blood. Receptors originate from a woman aged 18-29 years with acute or convalescent COVID-19.

V is TRBV6-5 and J is TRBJ1-2; 7 positions agree with TRBD1. There are 13 residues in the CDR3. V dropped 6 bases and J dropped 4; count of bases not matched to a gene: 5. CDR1 and CDR2 (germline): MNHEY, SVGAGI. The CDR3 region is CASRATGSYGYTF. Written as DNA, the CDR3 is TGTGCCAGCAGAGCGACAGGGAGCTATGGCTACACCTTC.

This clone was observed a handful of times. This sample also contains other DNA sequences that code for the same CDR3. V is TRBV5-1 and J is TRBJ1-5, with D perhaps TRBD1 (6 bases). CDR3 length: 15 residues. V gave up 0 bases and J gave up 1 base, with 8 bases separating them. Germline V gene lookup returns CDR1 SGHRS and CDR2 YFSETQ. CDR3 in DNA: TGCGCCAGCAGCTTGGGGGACAACAGCAATCAGCCCCAGCATTTT. It translates to CASSLGDNSNQPQHF.

This clone was seen a single time. The chain carries TRBV11-3 and TRBJ2-1, with TRBD2 matching over 7 bases. CDR1 and CDR2 (germline): SGHNT, YENEEA. The CDR3 sequence is 16 residues long. V lost 3 bases, J lost 2 bases, and 7 bases stayed unmatched. The CDR3 nucleotides read TGTGCCAGCAGCTTGGGGGGGAGGGCAACCTACAATGAGCAGTTCTTC. This codes for CASSLGGRATYNEQFF.

The J gene is TRBJ1-4, the V gene TRBV19, with 9 bases that match TRBD1. Germline V lookup: CDR1 LNHDA, CDR2 SQIVND (reference sequence). Trimming took 6 bases from V and 5 from J; bases not matched to a gene: 7. This CDR3 comprises 15 residues. The CDR3 loop reads CASRSQGAGNEKLFF. The CDR3 DNA reads TGTGCCAGTAGATCACAGGGGGCAGGGAATGAAAAACTGTTTTTT.

The chain employs TRBV10-3 and TRBJ1-1; no definite D call. Deletions cut 5 bases from V and 2 bases from J, with 15 bases between. Germline V gene data show CDR1 as ENHRY and CDR2 as SYGVKD. The CDR3 has 15 amino acids. This CDR3 reads CAISSPGVGNTEAFF. Written as DNA, the CDR3 is TGTGCCATCAGTTCTCCGGGTGTTGGAAACACTGAAGCTTTCTTT.